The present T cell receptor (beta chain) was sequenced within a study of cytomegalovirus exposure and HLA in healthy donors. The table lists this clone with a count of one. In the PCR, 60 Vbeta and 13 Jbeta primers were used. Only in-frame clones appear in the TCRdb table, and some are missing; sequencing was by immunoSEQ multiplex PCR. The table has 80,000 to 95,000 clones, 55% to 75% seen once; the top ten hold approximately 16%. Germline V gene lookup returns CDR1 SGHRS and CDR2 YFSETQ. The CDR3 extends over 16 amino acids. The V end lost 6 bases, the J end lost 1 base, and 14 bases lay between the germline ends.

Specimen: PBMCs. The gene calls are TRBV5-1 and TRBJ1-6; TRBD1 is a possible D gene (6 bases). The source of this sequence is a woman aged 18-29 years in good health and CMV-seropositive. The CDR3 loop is CASTLGGASYNSPLHF. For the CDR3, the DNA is TGCGCCAGCACCCTGGGGGGGGCTTCCTATAATTCACCCCTCCACTTT.